This T cell receptor (beta chain) was recovered during a study of T cell responses to AZD1222 COVID-19 vaccine. Overall study results and limits: Repertoires were obtained solely post-peak T cell response. Baseline seropositivity characterized only a handful of AZD1222 recipients. When two AZD1222 doses had been given, Spike-specific TCR breadth and depth rose.

Germline assignment: CDR1 LNHDA and CDR2 SQIVND (reference sequence). The CDR3 sequence is 12 residues long. Trimming cost V 4 bases and J 2 bases, with 5 bases left between them. Some clones are missing from TCRdb's copy, which holds only in-frame ones; the method was immunoSEQ multiplex PCR. The data contain approximately 120,000 clones, 87% of them singletons. A remark on this clone: Antigen unknown.

The material sequenced was peripheral blood, taken on day 0 of AZD1222 vaccination. V and J are TRBV19 and TRBJ1-2; D is undetermined. This sequence was found in an adult in good health. The CDR3 DNA is TGTGCCAGTAGTACTAGGAACTATGGCTACACCTTC. Encoded protein: CASSTRNYGYTF.